In its sample, the clone carrying this TCR beta chain was seen a few times. The entry originates in a study of T cell changes during pregnancy in multiple sclerosis. Generated by immunoSEQ multiplex PCR, the TCRdb table keeps only in-frame clones and is missing some. The table lists 70,000 to 95,000 clones, 93% of them singletons. The source material was peripheral blood, sampled in the second trimester of pregnancy. The TCR sequence derives from a female donor in good health, enrolled as a control in a pregnancy study.

The CDR3, as DNA: TGTGCCAGCAGTGAAGCGCGTGGGGCAGGCGGAACTTTCTTT. Its protein is CASSEARGAGGTFF. V gene TRBV2 combines with J gene TRBJ1-1; possibly TRBD1 for D (5 bases). CDR3 length equals 14 residues. From germline, CDR1 is SNHLY and CDR2 FYNNEI. The germline V and J ends were trimmed by 0 bases and 12 bases, with 17 bases remaining between them.